Following are 10 T cell receptor beta chains from one sample sequenced in a study of cytomegalovirus exposure and HLA in healthy donors. Use of 60 Vbeta and 13 Jbeta primers characterized the PCR. Libraries were prepared by immunoSEQ multiplex PCR; TCRdb keeps only in-frame clonotypes and omits some of them. The data contain 170,000 or so clones, roughly four fifths of them singletons. The sample comprised PBMCs. Source of these receptors: a man between 18 and 29 years old in good health and CMV-seronegative.

The table lists this clone with a few counts. The chain uses TRBV29-1 and TRBJ1-2; the D gene is possibly TRBD1 (6 bases). V lost 6 bases to trimming and J lost 8 bases, with 16 bases between them. This CDR3 contains 12 residues. Per the germline V gene, CDR1 is SQVTM and CDR2 is ANQGSEA. The DNA for the CDR3 is TGCAGCGTCGGACAGCACGTTACGGGCTACACCTTC. Encoded protein: CSVGQHVTGYTF. Variable domain in full (rest from reference TRBV29-1 and TRBJ1-2): SAVISQKPSRDICQRGTSLTIQCQVDSQVTMMFWYRQQPGQSLTLIATANQGSEATYESGFVIDKFPISRPNLTFSTLTVSNMSPEDSSIYLCSVGQHVTGYTFGSGTRLTVV.

This clone has a single count. The chain combines TRBV5-5 with TRBJ1-5; D uncertain. The CDR3 has 15 residues. Germline V gene lookup returns CDR1 SGHKS and CDR2 YYEKEE (reference sequence). Trimming cost V 4 bases and J 7 bases, with 18 bases left between them. CDR3 amino acids: CASSLLTGGVQPQHF. DNA for the CDR3: TGTGCCAGCAGCCTTTTAACTGGCGGCGTCCAGCCCCAGCATTTT.

This rearrangement joins TRBV27 to TRBJ2-7; TRBD2 matches at 7 bases. The CDR3 has 13 amino acids. V shed 5 bases, J shed 7 bases, and the junction held 8 bases outside the gene matches. Germline V gene data show CDR1 as MNHEY and CDR2 as SMNVEV (reference sequence). The CDR3 reads CASSGIWGGEQYF. CDR3 nucleotides: TGTGCCAGCAGTGGGATTTGGGGAGGGGAGCAGTACTTC.

This clone showed up just once. In the same sample, other DNA sequences code for this CDR3. The gene calls are TRBV29-1 and TRBJ2-3, with 9 bases aligning to TRBD2. The CDR3 length is 16 residues. The germline V gene has CDR1 SQVTM and CDR2 ANQGSEA. J was trimmed by 0 bases and V by 6 bases; bases with no gene match: 10. CDR3 sequence reads: CSVGRLADLSTDTQYF. The CDR3 DNA sequence: TGCAGCGTCGGACGACTAGCGGACTTAAGCACAGATACGCAGTATTTT.

Concerning this clone: A junction boundary mismatches the germline segment, possibly from a read error. The rearrangement links TRBV7-7 to TRBJ2-5, with 12 bases lining up with TRBD2. This CDR3 spans 17 amino acids. CDR1 and CDR2 from the germline V gene are SSHAT and FNYEAQ (reference sequence). The DNA for the CDR3 is TGTGCTAGCAGCTTGGGCCTAGCGGGAGGGCCTGGGGCGGCCCAGTACTTC. Its translation: CASSLGLAGGPGAAQYF.

V is TRBV5-4 and J is TRBJ1-1; D perhaps matches TRBD1 (5 bases). The CDR3 is made up of 14 amino acids. Germline V gene lookup returns CDR1 SGHNT and CDR2 YYREEE (reference sequence). V lost 3 bases, J lost 2 bases, and 11 bases lay in between. CDR3 bases: TGTGCCAGCAGCTGGGGACTAGTAAACACTGAAGCTTTCTTT. Translation gives CASSWGLVNTEAFF. Looking up the rest from reference TRBV5-4 and TRBJ1-1 gives the full variable domain: ETGVTQSPTHLIKTRGQQVTLRCSSQSGHNTVSWYQQALGQGPQFIFQYYREEENGRGNFPPRFSGLQFPNYSSELNVNALELDDSALYLCASSWGLVNTEAFFGQGTRLTVV.

This clone has more than one count but fewer than ten. The rearrangement joins TRBV5-1 to TRBJ1-1; D is unresolved. The CDR3 runs to 14 residues. Per germline, CDR1 SGHRS and CDR2 YFSETQ. The V end was cut by 0 bases, the J end by 2 bases, with 8 bases between. This CDR3 is CASSLDSRNTEAFF. CDR3 sequence (DNA): TGCGCCAGCAGCTTGGATAGCAGAAACACTGAAGCTTTCTTT. The full variable domain, in which reference TRBV5-1 and TRBJ1-1 provide the parts outside the CDR3, is KAGVTQTPRYLIKTRGQQVTLSCSPISGHRSVSWYQQTPGQGLQFLFEYFSETQRNKGNFPGRFSGRQFSNSRSEMNVSTLELGDSALYLCASSLDSRNTEAFFGQGTRLTVV.

The rearrangement links TRBV6-1 to TRBJ2-7; 7 nucleotides line up with TRBD1. The CDR3 has 14 residues. V gave up 6 bases and J gave up 6 bases; unmatched junction bases: 11. The germline V gene encodes CDR1 MNHNS and CDR2 SASEGT. In DNA, the CDR3 is TGTGCCAGCAGACAAAGACAGGGCCGCCTCGAGCAGTACTTC. Translating gives CASRQRQGRLEQYF.

J is TRBJ1-4 and V is TRBV5-1, with 10 nucleotides matching TRBD1. CDR3 size: 14 residues. With 2 bases clipped from V and 6 bases from J, the junction kept 1 base outside the gene matches. CDR1 is SGHRS, CDR2 YFSETQ, per germline. The CDR3 loop reads CASSLGQGDEKLFF. Written as DNA, the CDR3 is TGCGCCAGCAGCTTAGGACAGGGGGATGAAAAACTGTTTTTT. The full variable domain, its missing parts supplied by reference TRBV5-1 and TRBJ1-4, is KAGVTQTPRYLIKTRGQQVTLSCSPISGHRSVSWYQQTPGQGLQFLFEYFSETQRNKGNFPGRFSGRQFSNSRSEMNVSTLELGDSALYLCASSLGQGDEKLFFGSGTQLSVL.

This clone was detected only once. V usage is TRBV5-5 and J usage is TRBJ2-3; TRBD2 might be the D (6 bases). V lost 2 bases to trimming and J lost 6 bases, with 10 bases between them. Germline-derived CDR1 and CDR2 are SGHKS and YYEKEE (reference sequence). CDR3 size: 13 residues. The CDR3 is CASSFTGVDTQYF. Here the CDR3 DNA reads TGTGCCAGCAGCTTTACGGGGGTTGATACGCAGTATTTT.